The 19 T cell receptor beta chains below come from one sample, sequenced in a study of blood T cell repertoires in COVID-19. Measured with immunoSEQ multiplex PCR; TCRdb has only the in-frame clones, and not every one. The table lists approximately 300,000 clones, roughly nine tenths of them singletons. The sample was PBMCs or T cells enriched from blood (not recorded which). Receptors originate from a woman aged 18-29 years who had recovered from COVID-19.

CDR3 loop: CASSQESQRGTGEQYF. CDR3 DNA: TGTGCCAGCAGCCAAGAAAGCCAGCGGGGGACGGGCGAGCAGTACTTC. This chain uses TRBV3-1 (or the pseudogene TRBV3-2) with TRBJ2-7, with 8 positions matching TRBD2. Trimming at V came to 0 bases and at J to 6 bases, leaving 10 bases not matched to a gene. The CDR3 loop spans 16 amino acids. Germline CDR1 LGHDT, CDR2 YNNKEL (reference sequence).

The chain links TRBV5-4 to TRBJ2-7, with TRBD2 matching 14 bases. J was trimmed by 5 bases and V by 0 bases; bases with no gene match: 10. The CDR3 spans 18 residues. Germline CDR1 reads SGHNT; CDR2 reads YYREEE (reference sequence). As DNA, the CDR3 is TGTGCCAGCAGCTTGGGTGGACTAGCGGGAGGTCTCAAGAACGAGCAGTACTTC. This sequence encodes CASSLGGLAGGLKNEQYF.

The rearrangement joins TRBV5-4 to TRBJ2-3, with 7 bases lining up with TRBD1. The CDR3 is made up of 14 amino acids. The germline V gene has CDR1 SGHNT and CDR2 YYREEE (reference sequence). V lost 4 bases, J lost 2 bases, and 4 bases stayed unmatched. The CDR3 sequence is CASSADRLTDTQYF. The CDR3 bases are TGTGCCAGCAGCGCGGACAGGCTCACAGATACGCAGTATTTT. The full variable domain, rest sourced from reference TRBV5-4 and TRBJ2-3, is ETGVTQSPTHLIKTRGQQVTLRCSSQSGHNTVSWYQQALGQGPQFIFQYYREEENGRGNFPPRFSGLQFPNYSSELNVNALELDDSALYLCASSADRLTDTQYFGPGTRLTVL.

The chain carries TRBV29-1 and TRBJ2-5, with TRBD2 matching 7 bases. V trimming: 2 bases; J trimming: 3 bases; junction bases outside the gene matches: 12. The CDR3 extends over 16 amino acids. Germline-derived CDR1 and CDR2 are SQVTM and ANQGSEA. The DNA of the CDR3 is TGCAGCGTTGAAAGCCCCGGGAGGTGGACGGAAGAGACCCAGTACTTC. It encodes CSVESPGRWTEETQYF.

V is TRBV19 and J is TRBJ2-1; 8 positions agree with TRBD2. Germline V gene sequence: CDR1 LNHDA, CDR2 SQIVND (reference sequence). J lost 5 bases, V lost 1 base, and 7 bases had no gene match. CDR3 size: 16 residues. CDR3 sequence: CASSIGGTRIDNEQFF. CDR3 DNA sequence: TGTGCCAGTAGTATAGGCGGGACTAGAATTGACAATGAGCAGTTCTTC. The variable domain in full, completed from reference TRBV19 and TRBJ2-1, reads DGGITQSPKYLFRKEGQNVTLSCEQNLNHDAMYWYRQDPGQGLRLIYYSQIVNDFQKGDIAEGYSVSREKKESFPLTVTSAQKNPTAFYLCASSIGGTRIDNEQFFGPGTRLTVL.

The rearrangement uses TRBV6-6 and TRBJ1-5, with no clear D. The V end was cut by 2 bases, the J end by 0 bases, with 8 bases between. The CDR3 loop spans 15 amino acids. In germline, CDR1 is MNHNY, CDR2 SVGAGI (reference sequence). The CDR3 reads CASSYSENSNQPQHF. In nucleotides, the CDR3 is TGTGCCAGCAGTTACAGTGAGAATAGCAATCAGCCCCAGCATTTT.

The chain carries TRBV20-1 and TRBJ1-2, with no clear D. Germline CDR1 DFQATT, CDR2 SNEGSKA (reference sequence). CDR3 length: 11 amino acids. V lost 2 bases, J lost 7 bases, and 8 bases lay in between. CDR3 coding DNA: TGCAGTGCTAGATGGCGGTTTGGCTACACCTTC. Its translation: CSARWRFGYTF.

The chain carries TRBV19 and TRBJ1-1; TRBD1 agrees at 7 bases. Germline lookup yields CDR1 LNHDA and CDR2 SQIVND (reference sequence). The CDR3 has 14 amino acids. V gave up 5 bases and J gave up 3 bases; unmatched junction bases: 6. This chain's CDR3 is CASSVTGADTEAFF. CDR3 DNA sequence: TGTGCCAGTAGTGTTACAGGGGCGGACACTGAAGCTTTCTTT.

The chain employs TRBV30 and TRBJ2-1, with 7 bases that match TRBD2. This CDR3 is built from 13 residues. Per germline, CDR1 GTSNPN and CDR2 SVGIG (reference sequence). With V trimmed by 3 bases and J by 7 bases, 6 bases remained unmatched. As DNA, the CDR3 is TGTGCCTGGAGGGATCGGGGGGTTAATGAGCAGTTCTTC. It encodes CAWRDRGVNEQFF.

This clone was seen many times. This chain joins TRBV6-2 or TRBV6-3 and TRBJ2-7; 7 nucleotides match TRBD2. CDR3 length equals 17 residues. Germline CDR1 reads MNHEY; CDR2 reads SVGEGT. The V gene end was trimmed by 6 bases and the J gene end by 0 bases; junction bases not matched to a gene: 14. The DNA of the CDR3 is TGTGCCAGCAGCCCTCGGCGGGAGTTCGGACACTCCTACGAGCAGTACTTC. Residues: CASSPRREFGHSYEQYF.

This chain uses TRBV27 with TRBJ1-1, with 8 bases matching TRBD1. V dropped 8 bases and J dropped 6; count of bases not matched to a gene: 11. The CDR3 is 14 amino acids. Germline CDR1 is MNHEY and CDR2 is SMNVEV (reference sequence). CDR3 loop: CASEPQGGFSEAFF. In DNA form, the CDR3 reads TGTGCCAGCGAACCACAGGGGGGATTTTCTGAAGCTTTCTTT.

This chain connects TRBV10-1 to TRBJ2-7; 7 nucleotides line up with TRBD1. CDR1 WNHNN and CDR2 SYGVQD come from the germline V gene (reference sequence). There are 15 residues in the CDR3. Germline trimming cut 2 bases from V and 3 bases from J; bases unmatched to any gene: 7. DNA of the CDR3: TGCGCCAGCAGTGAGGGGACAGTCACAAGCTACGAGCAGTACTTC. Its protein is CASSEGTVTSYEQYF.

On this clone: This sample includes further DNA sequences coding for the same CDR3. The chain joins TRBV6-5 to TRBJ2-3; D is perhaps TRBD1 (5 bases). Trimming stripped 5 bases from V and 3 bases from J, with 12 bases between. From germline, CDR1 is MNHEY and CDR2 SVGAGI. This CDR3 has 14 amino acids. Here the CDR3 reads CASSPQAGTDTQYF. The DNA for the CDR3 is TGTGCCAGCAGTCCCCAAGCAGGGACAGATACGCAGTATTTT.

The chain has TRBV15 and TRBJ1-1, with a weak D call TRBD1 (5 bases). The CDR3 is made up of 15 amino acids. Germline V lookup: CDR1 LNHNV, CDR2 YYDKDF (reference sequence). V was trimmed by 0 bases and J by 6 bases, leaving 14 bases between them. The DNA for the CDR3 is TGTGCCACCAGCAGAGATACTCCCATGACAGCTGAAGCTTTCTTT. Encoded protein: CATSRDTPMTAEAFF.

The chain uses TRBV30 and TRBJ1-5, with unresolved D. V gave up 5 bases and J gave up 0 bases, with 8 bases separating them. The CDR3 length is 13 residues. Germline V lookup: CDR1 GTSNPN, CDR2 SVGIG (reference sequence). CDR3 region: CAWSVISNQPQHF. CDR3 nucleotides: TGTGCCTGGTCGGTGATTAGCAATCAGCCCCAGCATTTT.

The CDR3 nucleotides are TGTGCCAGCACCCCGGGGGTCAGGGAGACCCAGTACTTC. Residues: CASTPGVRETQYF. The V and J genes are TRBV6-5 and TRBJ2-5, with a tentative D call TRBD2 (6 bases). Trimming pared 7 bases from V and 5 bases from J, leaving 14 bases between. This CDR3 has 13 residues. From germline, CDR1 is MNHEY and CDR2 SVGAGI.

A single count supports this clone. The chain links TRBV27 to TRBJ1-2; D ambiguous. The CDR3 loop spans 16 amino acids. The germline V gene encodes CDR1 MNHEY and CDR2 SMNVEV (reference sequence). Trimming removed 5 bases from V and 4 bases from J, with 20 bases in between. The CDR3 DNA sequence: TGTGCCAGCAGTCCCTTAGGCGGGATCCCCAGCTATGGCTACACCTTC. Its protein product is CASSPLGGIPSYGYTF.

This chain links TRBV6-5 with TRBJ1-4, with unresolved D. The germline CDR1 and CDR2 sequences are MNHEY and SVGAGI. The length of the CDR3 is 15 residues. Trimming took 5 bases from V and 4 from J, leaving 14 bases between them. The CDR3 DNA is TGTGCCAGCAGTCTTACGGGGTCTCGTAATGAAAAACTGTTTTTT. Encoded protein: CASSLTGSRNEKLFF.

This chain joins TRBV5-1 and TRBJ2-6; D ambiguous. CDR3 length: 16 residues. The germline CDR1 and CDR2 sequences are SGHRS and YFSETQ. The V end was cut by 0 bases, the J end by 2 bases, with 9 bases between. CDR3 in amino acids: CASSLDGTPGANVLTF. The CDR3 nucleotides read TGCGCCAGCAGCTTGGATGGCACCCCTGGGGCCAACGTCCTGACTTTC.